These 2 T cell receptor beta chains originate from one sample sequenced in a study of beta chain features in type 1 diabetes. Sequencing targeted expressed TCRB transcripts, as all isolated RNA had been reverse transcribed. Generated by immunoSEQ multiplex PCR, the TCRdb table keeps only in-frame clones and is missing some. The sample includes hundreds of thousands of clones, around 15% seen only once; the top ten take 0.07% to 0.095%. The sample taken for sequencing was naive CD4+ T cells from blood. Source of these receptors: a young man in good health.

A few counts support this clone. This rearrangement joins TRBV7-2 to TRBJ2-6, with 11 bases lining up with TRBD1. The CDR3 loop spans 17 amino acids. The V gene's germline CDR1 is SGHTA and CDR2 FQGNSA. Trimming took 5 bases from V and 1 from J; bases not matched to a gene: 4. The CDR3 is CASSRDRGLSGANVLTF. CDR3 DNA sequence: TGTGCCAGCAGCAGGGACAGGGGGTTATCTGGGGCCAACGTCCTGACTTTC.

This clone occurred a few times. The V call is TRBV11-2, the J call TRBJ2-7; the match to TRBD1 covers 10 bases. The CDR3 runs 16 residues. With 2 bases clipped from V and 7 bases from J, the junction kept 11 bases outside the gene matches. Germline-derived CDR1 and CDR2 are SGHAT and FQNNGV. This chain's CDR3 is CASSLSIRDRGDEQYF. The CDR3 nucleotides read TGTGCCAGCAGCTTATCAATCCGGGACAGGGGTGATGAGCAGTACTTC.